Listed below are T cell receptor beta chains from one sample, sequenced in a study of molecular identifiers for immune sequencing clone quantification. TCRdb passed the PCR reads through MiXCR, listing each CDR3 protein once. The sample lists a few hundred thousand distinct CDR3 sequences; about a quarter were seen once. Sequencing was performed on naive CD8+ T cells from blood, with Jurkat cell RNA spiked in. These receptors were obtained from a human donor in good health. Some libraries in this study had Jurkat cell RNA spiked in. Each CDR3 is given with its conserved first and last residue. The D gene is left open where the match is weak. Rows give clone size only sometimes, using once, few, many, or a class for an expanded clone.

v_call,cdr3_length,d_call,clone_size,j_call,cdr3_nt,cdr3_aa
TRBV7-2,16,TRBD2,-,TRBJ2-3,TGTGCCAGCAGCCTGTTGGGGCTAGCGGGGGTGGATACGCAGTATTTT,CASSLLGLAGVDTQYF
TRBV24-1,16,-,-,TRBJ2-1,TGTGCCACCAGTGATTCCCCGGACGGGGTTCAAAATGAGCAGTTCTTC,CATSDSPDGVQNEQFF
TRBV2,14,-,few,TRBJ2-1,TGTGCCAGCAGTGACGGTGGGGCCTACAATGAGCAGTTCTTC,CASSDGGAYNEQFF
TRBV4-3,15,-,many,TRBJ1-5,TGCGCCAGCAGCCAAGATTGGCAGGACAATCAGCCCCAGCATTTT,CASSQDWQDNQPQHF
TRBV28,14,-,-,TRBJ2-7,TGTGCCAGCAGTTTTTTTAACCGGGTCTACGAGCAGTACTTC,CASSFFNRVYEQYF
TRBV19,16,-,few,TRBJ1-5,TGTGCCAGTAGTATTAACAGCCTTTATAGCAATCAGCCCCAGCATTTT,CASSINSLYSNQPQHF
TRBV5-1,15,-,few,TRBJ2-7,TGCGCCAGCAGCGCCAGCGGGACAGGTTTGTACGAGCAGTACTTC,CASSASGTGLYEQYF
TRBV3-1,16,-,-,TRBJ2-7,TGTGCCAGCAGCTCAAACCCGGGGGGCGTCTCCTACGAGCAGTACTTC,CASSSNPGGVSYEQYF
TRBV19,11,-,few,TRBJ2-1,TGTGCCAGTAGTATAGCAGGGGAGCAGTTCTTC,CASSIAGEQFF
TRBV5-4,19,-,few,TRBJ2-6,TGTGCCAGCAGCTTGGAAGTAACTTCCCTGGGCTCTGGGGCCAACGTCCTGACTTTC,CASSLEVTSLGSGANVLTF
TRBV5-3,14,-,-,TRBJ2-5,TGTGCCAGCAGCTTTCGCAGGGCCCAAGAGACCCAGTACTTC,CASSFRRAQETQYF
TRBV12-3/TRBV12-4,13,-,-,TRBJ1-2,TGTGCCGTTCGGGACACACTTTACTATGGCTACACCTTC,CAVRDTLYYGYTF
TRBV12-3/TRBV12-4,15,-,-,TRBJ2-3,TGTGCCAGCAGTCCCGGGACATCTTTCCCAGATACGCAGTATTTT,CASSPGTSFPDTQYF
TRBV7-9,13,TRBD1,many,TRBJ1-5,TGTGCCAGCAGCACAGGGGGTAATCAGCCCCAGCATTTT,CASSTGGNQPQHF
TRBV28,17,-,many,TRBJ1-5,TGTGCCAGCAGCCTCCTCCTTCCGGATAATAGCAATCAGCCCCAGCATTTT,CASSLLLPDNSNQPQHF
TRBV6-2/TRBV6-3,15,TRBD1,-,TRBJ2-7,TGTGCCAGCAGTTACCCCGGGACAGGGGATCTCGAGCAGTACTTC,CASSYPGTGDLEQYF
TRBV27,15,TRBD1,-,TRBJ2-7,TGTGCCAGCAGTTTATCTGGCCAGGGGGCGAACGAGCAGTACTTC,CASSLSGQGANEQYF
TRBV30,14,-,few,TRBJ2-5,TGTGCCTGGAGCGGAGACAGCGGCGGATGGACCCAGTACTTC,CAWSGDSGGWTQYF
TRBV7-9,17,-,many,TRBJ2-3,TGTGCCAGCAGCTCCCCGGGACACCGCAATTTAGCAGATACGCAGTATTTT,CASSSPGHRNLADTQYF
TRBV28,12,-,many,TRBJ2-7,TGTGCCAGCAGTTTAAGGGGGTCCGAGCAGTACTTC,CASSLRGSEQYF
TRBV6-2/TRBV6-3,14,TRBD1,-,TRBJ2-7,TGTGCCAGCAGTTCTACAGGGGGTTTCTACGAGCAGTACTTC,CASSSTGGFYEQYF
TRBV7-9,13,-,-,TRBJ2-7,TGTGCCAGCGTCCCGGGTGATCTCTACGAGCAGTACTTC,CASVPGDLYEQYF
TRBV29-1,14,-,many,TRBJ2-3,TGCAGCGTACCCCTCAGGGGTTCGCCAGATACGCAGTATTTT,CSVPLRGSPDTQYF
TRBV7-9,16,-,few,TRBJ2-2,TGTGCCAGCAGCTTTAACCCCCCCCGAGGCACCGGGGAGCTGTTTTTT,CASSFNPPRGTGELFF
TRBV24-1,16,-,once,TRBJ2-2,TGTGCCACCAGTGATTCCCTTAGGAGAAACACCGGGGGGCTGTTTTTT,CATSDSLRRNTGGLFF
TRBV4-3,16,-,-,TRBJ1-2,TGCGCCAGCAGCCAAGATATCGGGGACACCAGCTATGGCTACACCTTC,CASSQDIGDTSYGYTF
TRBV5-6,14,TRBD1,-,TRBJ1-1,TGTGCCAGCAGCTATCGACAGGGGGGGGGTGAAGCTTTCTTT,CASSYRQGGGEAFF
TRBV14,18,TRBD1,few,TRBJ1-1,TGTGCCAGCAGCCAAGAACAATGGGCGGAAGGGGGCATCACTGAAGCTTTCTTT,CASSQEQWAEGGITEAFF
TRBV9,15,TRBD2,-,TRBJ2-7,TGTGCCAGCGGCCCGAGCGGGGGACCCTCCTACGAGCAGTACTTC,CASGPSGGPSYEQYF
TRBV12-5,18,TRBD1,many,TRBJ1-4,TGTGCTAGTGGTGCCGCCCCGGGACAGGGGGCAACTAATGAAAAACTGTTTTTT,CASGAAPGQGATNEKLFF
TRBV5-4,16,TRBD1,many,TRBJ1-5,TGTGCCAGCAGCTTGGGGGCTCAGGGGGGAGATCAGCCCCAGCATTTT,CASSLGAQGGDQPQHF
TRBV7-9,15,TRBD1,many,TRBJ2-7,TGTGCCAGCGTAGCTCCGGGACAGGGTGGCAACGAGCAGTACTTC,CASVAPGQGGNEQYF
TRBV5-4,14,-,many,TRBJ1-1,TGTGCCAGCAGCTTGGAATTGCGGGACACTGAAGCTTTCTTT,CASSLELRDTEAFF
TRBV30,10,-,few,TRBJ2-2,TGTGCCTTCTCTACCGGGGAGCTGTTTTTT,CAFSTGELFF
TRBV7-9,18,-,-,TRBJ2-2,TGTGCCAGCAGCTTAGCAGCCCCGGGACCAGGGGACGCCGGGGAGCTGTTTTTT,CASSLAAPGPGDAGELFF
TRBV4-3,19,-,-,TRBJ2-7,TGCGCCAGCAGCCAAGATATCGAACTCAGACGGGAGAATCCCTACGAGCAGTACTTC,CASSQDIELRRENPYEQYF